These 8 T cell receptor beta chains originate from one sample sequenced in a study of T-cell memory formation after mild COVID-19. TCRdb recomputed calls from the 5' RACE reads with MiXCR, one row per CDR3 protein. The sample has roughly 100,000 distinct CDR3 sequences, about 16% seen once. Sample: PBMCs or a T cell subset sorted from them (not recorded which). The source of these receptors is a man aged 18 to 29 who had mild COVID-19 (a few samples of this study predate the infection). Cell type and time point are not known.

This chain uses TRBV3-1 with TRBJ2-2, with 7 bases matching TRBD2. The J segment lost 4 bases and the V segment lost 4 bases, leaving 6 bases of the junction unmatched. This CDR3 has 15 residues. The germline gives CDR1 LGHDT, CDR2 YNNKEL (reference sequence). This CDR3 is CASSPLPGGTGELFF. CDR3 DNA sequence: TGTGCCAGCAGCCCCCTACCGGGGGGCACCGGGGAGCTGTTTTTT.

In its sample, this clonotype was seen a few times. The rearrangement uses TRBV12-3 or TRBV12-4 and TRBJ2-7; 10 nucleotides align to TRBD1. V trimming: 4 bases; J trimming: 6 bases; junction bases outside the gene matches: 3. This CDR3 has 13 amino acids. CDR3 coding DNA: TGTGCCAGCAGTTCCTGGGACAGGGGCGAGCAGTACGTC. Translated: CASSSWDRGEQYV.

This clonotype was detected only a few times. The V gene is TRBV4-3, the J gene TRBJ2-1, with 8 bases fitting TRBD2. The germline CDR1 and CDR2 sequences are LGHNA and YSLEER. V dropped 1 base and J dropped 2; count of bases not matched to a gene: 4. This CDR3 has 16 residues. The chain's CDR3 is CASSQAERGPYNEQFF. CDR3 bases: TGCGCCAGCAGCCAAGCGGAGCGGGGGCCCTACAATGAGCAGTTCTTC.

V usage is TRBV12-3 or TRBV12-4 and J usage is TRBJ2-4; tentatively, D is TRBD2 (7 bases). The CDR3 runs 17 residues. The germline V and J ends were trimmed by 1 base and 6 bases, with 19 bases remaining between them. In DNA, the CDR3 is TGTGCCAGCAGTTTAGAGGGGGGGACCCTTGGGAGAAACATTCAGTACTTC. Protein sequence: CASSLEGGTLGRNIQYF.

This chain uses TRBV11-3 with TRBJ2-7, with D tentatively TRBD1 (6 bases). CDR3 size: 12 residues. V lost 0 bases and J 6 bases, leaving 6 bases between the germline ends. Germline CDR1 is SGHNT and CDR2 is YENEEA. The CDR3 region is CASSLEGAEQYF. Written as DNA, the CDR3 is TGTGCCAGCAGCTTAGAGGGGGCCGAGCAGTACTTC.

The table lists this clonotype with a few counts. This sequence joins TRBV7-8 and TRBJ2-1, with 13 bases lining up with TRBD2. The CDR3 length is 19 residues. The V gene end was trimmed by 4 bases and the J gene end by 6 bases; junction bases not matched to a gene: 15. CDR1 is SGHVS, CDR2 FQNEAQ, per germline. The CDR3 DNA sequence: TGTGCCAGCAGCTCCGGACTAGCGGGGGTTCTAATTCTGGGCAATGAGCAGTTCTTC. It specifies CASSSGLAGVLILGNEQFF.

The rearrangement joins TRBV6-6 to TRBJ2-7, with D possibly TRBD1 on 5 matching bases. Germline V gene lookup returns CDR1 MNHNY and CDR2 SVGAGI (reference sequence). Trimming shortened V by 7 bases and J by 1 base, and 17 bases separated the two germline ends. CDR3 length equals 15 residues. In DNA, the CDR3 is TGTGCCAGCACACCAGGGTTACGCCGGTCCTACGAGCAGTACGTC. Translating gives CASTPGLRRSYEQYV.

The chain has TRBV6-5 and TRBJ2-5, with 7 bases matching TRBD1. The germline V gene has CDR1 MNHEY and CDR2 SVGAGI. The CDR3 totals 15 residues. With V trimmed by 6 bases and J by 5 bases, 12 bases remained unmatched. The CDR3 reads CASRIAGGALETQYF. The DNA of the CDR3 is TGTGCCAGCAGAATTGCAGGGGGAGCGTTGGAGACCCAGTACTTC.